This T cell receptor (beta chain) was observed in a study of Tregs in tolerant kidney transplant recipients. Thawed PBMCs were FACS-sorted into unstimulated CD4+CD25+CD127- regulatory T cells, CD4+CD25- non-regulatory cells, CD4 and CD8 cells. Germline CDR1 SGHRS, CDR2 YFSETQ. The CDR3 loop spans 17 amino acids. V lost 4 bases and J 3 bases, leaving 20 bases between the germline ends. About this clone itself: Its antigen remains unidentified. Sequencing ends 3 residues short of the CDR3 end; the germline J gene provides the rest.

Study results and limitations: Validation in larger populations is needed because few patients were studied. Changing PCR primers prevented nucleotide comparison between some patients' samples.

The assay was immunoSEQ multiplex PCR, and TCRdb's table has in-frame clones only and misses some. The sample is made up of roughly 32,000 clones, and the top ten hold about 15% of it. The TCR comes from a human donor who received a combined kidney and bone marrow transplant. This chain joins TRBV5-1 and TRBJ2-1; perhaps D is TRBD1 or TRBD2 (6 bases each). The specimen was CD8+ T cells from blood, collected before the transplant. CDR3 bases read: TGCGCCAGCAGCCGCGGGACACAACTAACCTACTACAATGAG. Translating gives CASSRGTQLTYYNE. The whole CDR3 region reads CASSRGTQLTYYNEQFF.